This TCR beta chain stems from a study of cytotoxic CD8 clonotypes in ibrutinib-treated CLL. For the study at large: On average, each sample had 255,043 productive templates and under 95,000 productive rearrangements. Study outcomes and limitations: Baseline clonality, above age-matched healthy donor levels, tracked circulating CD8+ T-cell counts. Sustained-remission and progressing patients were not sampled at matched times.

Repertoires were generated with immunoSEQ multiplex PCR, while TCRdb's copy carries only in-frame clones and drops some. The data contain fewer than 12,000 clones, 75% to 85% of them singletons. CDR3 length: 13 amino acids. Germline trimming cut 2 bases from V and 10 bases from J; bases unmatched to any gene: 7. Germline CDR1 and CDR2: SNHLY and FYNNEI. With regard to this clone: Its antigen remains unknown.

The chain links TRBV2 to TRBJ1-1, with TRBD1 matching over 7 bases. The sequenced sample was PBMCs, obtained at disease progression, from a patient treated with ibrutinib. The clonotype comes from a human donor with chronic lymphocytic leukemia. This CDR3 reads CASSERSTGVAFF. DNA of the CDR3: TGTGCCAGCAGTGAACGGAGTACAGGGGTAGCTTTCTTT.